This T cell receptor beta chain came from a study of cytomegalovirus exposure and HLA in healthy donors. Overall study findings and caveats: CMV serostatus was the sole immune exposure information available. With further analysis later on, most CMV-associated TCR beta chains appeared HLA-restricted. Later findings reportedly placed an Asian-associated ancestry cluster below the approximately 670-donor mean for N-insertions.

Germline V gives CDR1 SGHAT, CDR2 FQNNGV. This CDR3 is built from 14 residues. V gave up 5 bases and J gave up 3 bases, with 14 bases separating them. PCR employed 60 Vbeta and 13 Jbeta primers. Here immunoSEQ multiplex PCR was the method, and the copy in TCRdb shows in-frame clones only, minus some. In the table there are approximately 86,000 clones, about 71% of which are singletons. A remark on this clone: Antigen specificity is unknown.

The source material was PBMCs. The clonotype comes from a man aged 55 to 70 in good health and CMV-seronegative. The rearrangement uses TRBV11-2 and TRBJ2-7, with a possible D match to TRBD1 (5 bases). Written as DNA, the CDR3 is TGTGCCAGCAGCCCCGAGACAGCCTACTACGAGCAGTACTTC. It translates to CASSPETAYYEQYF.